The T cell receptor beta chain described here comes from a study of blood T cell repertoires in COVID-19. Study in general: Samples representing acute and convalescent COVID-19 were sourced from the United States, Italy and Spain. The analysed material was cDNA or gDNA that came from T cells, B-cell-depleted T cells, or PBMCs.

In the authors' workflow: Reference gene primers were amplified, and this amplification served to estimate nucleated cell counts. The method was immunoSEQ multiplex PCR; TCRdb's version includes in-frame clones alone and lacks a portion of them. D and trimming were read from the DNA, whereas the V and J calls and clone size are those reported in that table. The sample carries 250,000 to 350,000 clones, around 89% recorded once. The CDR3 loop spans 12 amino acids. Germline CDR1 and CDR2: MDHEN and SYDVKM. V lost 7 bases and J lost 5, with 11 bases in between. V gene TRBV28 combines with J gene TRBJ1-1; no reliable D call. The sample was peripheral blood. The sequence derives from an older woman with acute or convalescent COVID-19. In DNA, the CDR3 is TGTGCCAGCACCGGCGGGAGGACTGAAGCTTTCTTT. Translation: CASTGGRTEAFF.